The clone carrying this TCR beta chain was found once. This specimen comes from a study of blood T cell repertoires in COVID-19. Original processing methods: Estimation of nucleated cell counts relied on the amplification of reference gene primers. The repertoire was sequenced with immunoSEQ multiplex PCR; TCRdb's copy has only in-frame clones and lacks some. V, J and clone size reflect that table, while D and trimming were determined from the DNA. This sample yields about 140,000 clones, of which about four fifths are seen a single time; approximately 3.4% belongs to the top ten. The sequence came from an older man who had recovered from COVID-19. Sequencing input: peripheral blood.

CDR3: CASSWGGNTEAFF. CDR3 nucleotide sequence: TGCGCCAGTTCATGGGGGGGAAACACTGAAGCTTTCTTT. J is TRBJ1-1 and V is TRBV5-1, with D tentatively TRBD1 (5 bases). V shed 8 bases and J shed 2 bases, with 13 bases lying between them. Germline V CDR1 and CDR2: SGHRS, YFSETQ. This CDR3 has 13 residues.